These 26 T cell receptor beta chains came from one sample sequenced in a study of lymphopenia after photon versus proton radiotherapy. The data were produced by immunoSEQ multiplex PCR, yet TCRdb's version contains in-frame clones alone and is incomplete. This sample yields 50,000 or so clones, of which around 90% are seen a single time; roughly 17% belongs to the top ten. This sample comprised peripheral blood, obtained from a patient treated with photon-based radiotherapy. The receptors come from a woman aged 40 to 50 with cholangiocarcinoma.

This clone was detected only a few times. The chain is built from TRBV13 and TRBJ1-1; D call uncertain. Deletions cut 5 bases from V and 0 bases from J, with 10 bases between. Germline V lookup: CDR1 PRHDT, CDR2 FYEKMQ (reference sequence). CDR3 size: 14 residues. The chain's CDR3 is CASSAKSMNTEAFF. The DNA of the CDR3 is TGTGCCAGCAGCGCAAAGAGTATGAACACTGAAGCTTTCTTT.

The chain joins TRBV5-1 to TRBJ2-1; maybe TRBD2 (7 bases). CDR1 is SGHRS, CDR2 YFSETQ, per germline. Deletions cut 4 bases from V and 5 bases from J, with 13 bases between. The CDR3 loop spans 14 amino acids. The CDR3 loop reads CASSPGDYHNEQFF. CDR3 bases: TGCGCCAGCAGCCCAGGGGACTACCACAATGAGCAGTTCTTC.

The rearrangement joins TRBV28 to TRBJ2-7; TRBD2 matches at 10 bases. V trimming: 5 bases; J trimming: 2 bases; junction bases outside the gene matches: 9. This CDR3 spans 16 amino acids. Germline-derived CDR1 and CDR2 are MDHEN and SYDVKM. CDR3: CASSIDGTSETYEQYF. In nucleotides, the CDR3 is TGTGCCAGCAGTATCGACGGGACTAGCGAAACCTACGAGCAGTACTTC. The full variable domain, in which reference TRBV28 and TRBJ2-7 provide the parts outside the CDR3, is DVKVTQSSRYLVKRTGEKVFLECVQDMDHENMFWYRQDPGLGLRLIYFSYDVKMKEKGDIPEGYSVSREKKERFSLILESASTNQTSMYLCASSIDGTSETYEQYFGPGTRLTVT.

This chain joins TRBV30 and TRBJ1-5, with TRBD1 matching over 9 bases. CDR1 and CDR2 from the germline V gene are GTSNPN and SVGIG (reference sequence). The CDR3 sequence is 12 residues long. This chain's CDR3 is CASGQGGGPQHF. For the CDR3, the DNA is TGTGCATCGGGACAGGGCGGTGGGCCCCAGCATTTT.

CDR3 protein: CASSLQGRANVLTF. CDR3 in DNA: TGTGCCAGCAGCCTACAGGGACGGGCCAACGTCCTGACTTTC. The V gene is TRBV27, the J gene TRBJ2-6, with D tentatively TRBD1 (6 bases). This CDR3 is 14 amino acids long. Germline CDR1 reads MNHEY; CDR2 reads SMNVEV (reference sequence). V lost 6 bases, J lost 5 bases, and 11 bases lay in between.

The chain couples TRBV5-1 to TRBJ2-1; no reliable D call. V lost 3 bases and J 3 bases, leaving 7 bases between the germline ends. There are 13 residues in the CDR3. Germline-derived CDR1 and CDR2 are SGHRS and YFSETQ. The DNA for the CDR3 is TGCGCCAGCAGCTCTTACAGCTACAATGAGCAGTTCTTC. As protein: CASSSYSYNEQFF.

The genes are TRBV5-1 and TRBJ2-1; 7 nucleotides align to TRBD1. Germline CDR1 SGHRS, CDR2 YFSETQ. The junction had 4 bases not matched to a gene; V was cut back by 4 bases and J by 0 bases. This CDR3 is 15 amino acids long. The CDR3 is CASSARQGSYNEQFF. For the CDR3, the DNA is TGCGCCAGCAGCGCCAGACAGGGCTCCTACAATGAGCAGTTCTTC. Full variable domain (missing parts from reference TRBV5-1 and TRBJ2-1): KAGVTQTPRYLIKTRGQQVTLSCSPISGHRSVSWYQQTPGQGLQFLFEYFSETQRNKGNFPGRFSGRQFSNSRSEMNVSTLELGDSALYLCASSARQGSYNEQFFGPGTRLTVL.

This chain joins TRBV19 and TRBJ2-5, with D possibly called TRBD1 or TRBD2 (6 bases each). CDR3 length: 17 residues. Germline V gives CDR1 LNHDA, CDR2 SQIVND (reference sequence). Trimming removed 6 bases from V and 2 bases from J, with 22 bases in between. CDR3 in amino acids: CASSFRRGRGIQETQYF. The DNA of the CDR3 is TGTGCCAGTAGCTTCCGGAGGGGCAGGGGTATTCAAGAGACCCAGTACTTC.

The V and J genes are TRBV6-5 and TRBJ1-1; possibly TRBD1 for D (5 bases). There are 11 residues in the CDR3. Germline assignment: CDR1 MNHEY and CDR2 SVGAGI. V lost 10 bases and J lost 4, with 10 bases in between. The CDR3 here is CATERGTEAFF. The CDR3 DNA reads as TGTGCCACTGAAAGGGGCACTGAAGCTTTCTTT.

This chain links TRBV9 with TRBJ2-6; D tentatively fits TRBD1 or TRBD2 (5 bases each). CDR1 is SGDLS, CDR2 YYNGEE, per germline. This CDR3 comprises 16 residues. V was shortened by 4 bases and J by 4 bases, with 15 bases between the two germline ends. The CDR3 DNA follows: TGTGCCAGCAGCTCCGGGGTGGGGCCGGGGGCCAACGTCCTGACTTTC. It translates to CASSSGVGPGANVLTF. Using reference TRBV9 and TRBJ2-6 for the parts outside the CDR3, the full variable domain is DSGVTQTPKHLITATGQRVTLRCSPRSGDLSVYWYQQSLDQGLQFLIQYYNGEERAKGNILERFSAQQFPDLHSELNLSSLELGDSALYFCASSSGVGPGANVLTFGAGSRLTVL.

CDR3 sequence reads: CAWSLGPTVGPNYGYTF. CDR3 nucleotide sequence: TGTGCCTGGAGTTTGGGCCCGACAGTCGGACCTAACTATGGCTACACCTTC. The chain links TRBV30 to TRBJ1-2; D might be TRBD1 (5 bases). CDR1 is GTSNPN, CDR2 SVGIG, per germline (reference sequence). Trimming removed 2 bases from V and 0 bases from J, with 19 bases in between. The CDR3 spans 17 residues.

CDR3 region: CASSLASRTSGPPGEQYF. CDR3 nucleotides: TGTGCCAGCAGCTTAGCCTCTAGGACTAGCGGGCCCCCGGGTGAGCAGTACTTC. The rearrangement uses TRBV7-2 and TRBJ2-7; 11 bases map to TRBD2. Germline CDR1 is SGHTA and CDR2 is FQGNSA. V shed 0 bases and J 7 bases; nucleotides not matched to a gene: 14. This CDR3 contains 18 residues.

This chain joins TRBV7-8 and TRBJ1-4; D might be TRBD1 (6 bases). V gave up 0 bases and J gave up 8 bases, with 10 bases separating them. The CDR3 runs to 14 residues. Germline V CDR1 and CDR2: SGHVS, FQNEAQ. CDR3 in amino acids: CASSLALGAEKLFF. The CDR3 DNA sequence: TGTGCCAGCAGCTTAGCGTTGGGGGCGGAAAAACTGTTTTTT.

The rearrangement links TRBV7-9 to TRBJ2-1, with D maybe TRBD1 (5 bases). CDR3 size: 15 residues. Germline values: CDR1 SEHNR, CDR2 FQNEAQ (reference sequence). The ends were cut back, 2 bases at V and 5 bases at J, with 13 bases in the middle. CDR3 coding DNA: TGTGCCAGCAGCTTATCAGGGCCCGGGCACAATGAGCAGTTCTTC. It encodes CASSLSGPGHNEQFF.

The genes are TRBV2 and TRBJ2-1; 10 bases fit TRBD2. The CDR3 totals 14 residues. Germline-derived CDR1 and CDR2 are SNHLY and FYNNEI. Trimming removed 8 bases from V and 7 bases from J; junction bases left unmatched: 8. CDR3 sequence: CASQSSGGKNEQFF. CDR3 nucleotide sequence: TGTGCCAGCCAGAGTAGCGGGGGGAAGAATGAGCAGTTCTTC.

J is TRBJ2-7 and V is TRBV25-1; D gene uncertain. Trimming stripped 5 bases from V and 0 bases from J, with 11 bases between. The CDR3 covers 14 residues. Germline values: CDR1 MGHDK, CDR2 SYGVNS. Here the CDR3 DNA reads TGTGCCAGCAGTAAGATGAGGAGCTCCTACGAGCAGTACTTC. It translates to CASSKMRSSYEQYF.

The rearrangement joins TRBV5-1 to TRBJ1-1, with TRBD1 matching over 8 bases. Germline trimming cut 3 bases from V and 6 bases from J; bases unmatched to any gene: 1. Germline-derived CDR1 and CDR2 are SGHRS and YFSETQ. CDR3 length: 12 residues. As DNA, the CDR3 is TGCGCCAGCAGCTACAGGGGGTCTGAAGCTTTCTTT. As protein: CASSYRGSEAFF.

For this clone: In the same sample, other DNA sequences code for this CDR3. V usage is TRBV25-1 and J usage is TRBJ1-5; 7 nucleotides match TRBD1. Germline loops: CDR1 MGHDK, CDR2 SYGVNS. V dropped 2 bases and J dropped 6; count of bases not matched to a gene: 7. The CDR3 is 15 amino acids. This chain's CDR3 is CASSEQGGSGQPQHF. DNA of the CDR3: TGTGCCAGCAGTGAACAGGGGGGGAGCGGTCAGCCCCAGCATTTT.

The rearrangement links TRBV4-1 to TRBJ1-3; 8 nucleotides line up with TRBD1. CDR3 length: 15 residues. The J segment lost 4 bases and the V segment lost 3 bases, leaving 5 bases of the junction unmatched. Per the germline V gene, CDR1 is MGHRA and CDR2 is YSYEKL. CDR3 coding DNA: TGCGCCAGCAGCCAGATCGGGACAGGCGGAAACACCATATATTTT. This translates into CASSQIGTGGNTIYF.

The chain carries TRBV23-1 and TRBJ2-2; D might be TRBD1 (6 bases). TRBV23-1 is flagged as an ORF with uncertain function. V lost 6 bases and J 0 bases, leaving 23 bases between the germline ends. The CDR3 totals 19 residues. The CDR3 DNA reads TGCGCCAGCAGCCAAGGGGCAGGGGCCTGGTTCGCGAACACCGGGGAGCTGTTTTTT. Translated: CASSQGAGAWFANTGELFF.

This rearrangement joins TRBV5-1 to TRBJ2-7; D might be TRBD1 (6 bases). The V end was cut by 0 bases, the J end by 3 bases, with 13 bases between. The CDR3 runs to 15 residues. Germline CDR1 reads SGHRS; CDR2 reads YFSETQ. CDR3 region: CASSLEGQTLYEQYF. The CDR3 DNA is TGCGCCAGCAGCTTGGAAGGACAGACCCTCTACGAGCAGTACTTC.

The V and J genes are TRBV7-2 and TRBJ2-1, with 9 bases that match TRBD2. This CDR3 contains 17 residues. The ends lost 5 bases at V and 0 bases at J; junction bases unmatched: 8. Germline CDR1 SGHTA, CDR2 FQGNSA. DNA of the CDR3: TGTGCCAGCAGCCCCAGGCGAGCGGGAGGCTCCTACAATGAGCAGTTCTTC. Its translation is CASSPRRAGGSYNEQFF. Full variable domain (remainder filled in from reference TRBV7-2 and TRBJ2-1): GAGVSQSPSNKVTEKGKDVELRCDPISGHTALYWYRQSLGQGLEFLIYFQGNSAPDKSGLPSDRFSAERTGGSVSTLTIQRTQQEDSAVYLCASSPRRAGGSYNEQFFGPGTRLTVL.

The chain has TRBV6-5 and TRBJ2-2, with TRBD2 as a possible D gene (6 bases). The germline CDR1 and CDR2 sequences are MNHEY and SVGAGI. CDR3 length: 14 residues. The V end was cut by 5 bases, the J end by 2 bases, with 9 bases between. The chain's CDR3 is CASSKTSNTGELFF. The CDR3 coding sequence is TGTGCCAGCAGTAAGACTAGTAACACCGGGGAGCTGTTTTTT.

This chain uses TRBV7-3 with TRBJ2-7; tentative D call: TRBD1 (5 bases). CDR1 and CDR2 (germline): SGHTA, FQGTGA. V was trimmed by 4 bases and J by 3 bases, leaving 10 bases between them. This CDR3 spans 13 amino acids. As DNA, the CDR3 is TGTGCCAGCAGCTCAAATAGGGGCTACGAGCAGTACTTC. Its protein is CASSSNRGYEQYF.

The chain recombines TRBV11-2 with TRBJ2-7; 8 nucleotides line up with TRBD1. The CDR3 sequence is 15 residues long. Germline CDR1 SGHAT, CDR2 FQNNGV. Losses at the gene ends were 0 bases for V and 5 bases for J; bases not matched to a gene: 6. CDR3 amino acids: CASSLEQGAIHEQYF. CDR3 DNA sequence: TGTGCCAGCAGCTTAGAGCAGGGGGCAATCCACGAGCAGTACTTC. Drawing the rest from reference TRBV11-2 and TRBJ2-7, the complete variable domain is EAGVAQSPRYKIIEKRQSVAFWCNPISGHATLYWYQQILGQGPKLLIQFQNNGVVDDSQLPKDRFSAERLKGVDSTLKIQPAKLEDSAVYLCASSLEQGAIHEQYFGPGTRLTVT.

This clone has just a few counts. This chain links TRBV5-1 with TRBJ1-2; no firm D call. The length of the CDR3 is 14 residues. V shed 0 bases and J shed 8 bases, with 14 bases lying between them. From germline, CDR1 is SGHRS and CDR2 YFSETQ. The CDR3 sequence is CASSLANQAGGYTF. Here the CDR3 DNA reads TGCGCCAGCAGCTTGGCCAATCAGGCCGGCGGCTACACCTTC.